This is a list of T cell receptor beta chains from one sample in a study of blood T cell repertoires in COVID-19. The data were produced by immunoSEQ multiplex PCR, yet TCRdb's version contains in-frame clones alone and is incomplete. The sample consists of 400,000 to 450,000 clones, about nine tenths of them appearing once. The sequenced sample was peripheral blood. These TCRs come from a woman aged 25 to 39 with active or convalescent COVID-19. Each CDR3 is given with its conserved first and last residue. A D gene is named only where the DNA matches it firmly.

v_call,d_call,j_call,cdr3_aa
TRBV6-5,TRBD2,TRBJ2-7,CASASGGNEQYF
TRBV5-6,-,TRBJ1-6,CASSLSGLANSPLHF
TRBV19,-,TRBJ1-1,CASSIKSNTEAFF
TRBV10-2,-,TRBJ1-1,CASSDRTRNTEAFF
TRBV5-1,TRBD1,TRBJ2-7,CASSLLDRERQYF
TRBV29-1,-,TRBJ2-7,CSVEAPAAGEQYF
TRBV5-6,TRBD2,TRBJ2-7,CASSPVSGGRDEQYF
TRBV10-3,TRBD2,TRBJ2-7,CAISELAGDEQYF
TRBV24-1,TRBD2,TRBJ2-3,CATRGDLTDTQYF
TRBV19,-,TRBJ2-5,CASSIIGGGETQYF
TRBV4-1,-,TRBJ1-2,CASSQQGGYGYTF
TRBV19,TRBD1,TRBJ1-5,CASSIRTGNQPQHF
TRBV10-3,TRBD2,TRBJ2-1,CATRTSGSQGNEQFF
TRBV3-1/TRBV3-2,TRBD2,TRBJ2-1,CASSQIRGLAGGRNEQFF
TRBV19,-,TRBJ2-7,CASSPGPRTQYEQYF
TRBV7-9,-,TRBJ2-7,CASSPTLGQGHEQYF
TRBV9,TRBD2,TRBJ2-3,CASSVCGGEDTQYF
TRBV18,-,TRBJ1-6,CASSPASGNSPLHF
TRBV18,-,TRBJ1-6,CASSRQDYNSPLHF
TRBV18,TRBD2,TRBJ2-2,CASSPRLAGTGELFF
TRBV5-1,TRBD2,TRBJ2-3,CASSFGLAGTFTDTQYF
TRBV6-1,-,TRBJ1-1,CASSEWARGETEAFF
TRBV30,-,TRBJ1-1,CAWRAGGNTEAFF
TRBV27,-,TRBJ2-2,CASSQRPATPTGELFF
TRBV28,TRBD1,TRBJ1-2,CASSLIDRGRQGGYTF
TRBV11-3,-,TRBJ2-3,CASSFGLDTQYF
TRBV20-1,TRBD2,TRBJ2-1,CSASMLAGGGNSYNEQFF
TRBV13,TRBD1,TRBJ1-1,CASSPGQANTEAFF
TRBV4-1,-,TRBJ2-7,CASSQPVSSYEQYF
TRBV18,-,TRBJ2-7,CASSPPGGSGEQYF
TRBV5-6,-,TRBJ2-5,CASSLPRQGSGETQYF
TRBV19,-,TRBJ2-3,CASCRSIAGRTDTQYF
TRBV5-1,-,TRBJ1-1,CASSLRQDGGTEAFF
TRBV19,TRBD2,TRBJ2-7,CASSITSGGSYEQYF
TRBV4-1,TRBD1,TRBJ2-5,CASSHRTGVVETQYF
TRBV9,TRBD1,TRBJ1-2,CASSQDPTGGADYGYTF
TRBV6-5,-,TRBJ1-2,CASSSYPTVIYGYTF
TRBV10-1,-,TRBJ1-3,CASSDSGFGSGNTIYF
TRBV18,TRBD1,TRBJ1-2,CASSPSTGGNYGYTF
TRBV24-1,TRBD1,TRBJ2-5,CATSDATGGETQYF
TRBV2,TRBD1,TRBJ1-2,CASSEAPGTGFSGYGYTF
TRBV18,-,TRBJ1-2,CASSPNRDHIYGYTF